The 2 T cell receptor beta chains below were found in one sample sequenced in a study of blood T cell repertoires in COVID-19. Clones were sequenced by immunoSEQ multiplex PCR, and TCRdb holds only the in-frame ones, with some missing. The sample comprises 110,000 to 150,000 clones, under 90% of which are singletons, and 5.5% to 7% rests with the top ten. Sequenced input: peripheral blood. The source of these receptors is a human donor in a cohort sampled during active COVID-19.

This rearrangement joins TRBV15 to TRBJ2-5, with TRBD2 as a possible D gene (7 bases). The CDR3 totals 15 residues. Germline CDR1 reads LNHNV; CDR2 reads YYDKDF (reference sequence). V was clipped by 3 bases and J by 8 bases, with 19 bases between them. The CDR3 loop reads CATSRAGEGGLTQYF. The CDR3 DNA is TGTGCCACCAGCAGGGCAGGGGAGGGGGGGCTAACCCAGTACTTC.

The chain carries TRBV20-1 and TRBJ1-2, with D unclear. The CDR3 has 11 residues. The germline V gene has CDR1 DFQATT and CDR2 SNEGSKA (reference sequence). V gave up 2 bases and J gave up 4 bases, with 5 bases separating them. In DNA form, the CDR3 reads TGCAGTGCTAGACCCGGCTATGGCTACACCTTC. Protein: CSARPGYGYTF.